These T cell receptor beta chains were read from a single sample in a study of memory CD4+ T cells and cytomegalovirus serostatus. The protocol was immunoSEQ multiplex PCR, while the TCRdb copy is restricted to in-frame clones and leaves out a portion. Altogether roughly 56,000 clones are present, roughly 82% being singletons, with the ten largest covering approximately 0.4%. The sequencing input was memory CD4+ T cells from blood. These receptors were collected from an adult in good health and CMV-seronegative. Both conserved end residues are part of each CDR3. Each record gives: J gene, V gene, CDR3 protein.

>TRBJ1-5|TRBV7-9
CARVIHQPQHF
>TRBJ1-1|TRBV19
CASSMGRTTLNTEAFF
>TRBJ1-2|TRBV23-1
CASSQSCRTGVDGYTF
>TRBJ1-5|TRBV30
CAWRDRDRGSNQPQHF
>TRBJ1-1|TRBV28
CASSFGQMNTEAFF
>TRBJ1-1|TRBV7-9
CASSTTKNTEAFF
>TRBJ2-5|TRBV11-1
CASSSSPQGGETQYF
>TRBJ2-2|TRBV7-9
CASSRGSGGLNTGELFF
>TRBJ1-4|TRBV6-6
CASSSQGTNEKLFF
>TRBJ2-1|TRBV6-6
CASSSGGAYNEQFF
>TRBJ2-7|TRBV7-2
CASSLGGTLSYEQYF
>TRBJ1-4|TRBV5-8
CASSTGTGYEKLFF
>TRBJ1-6|TRBV27
CASKGRANSYNSPLHF
>TRBJ2-5|TRBV5-1
CASSLGTGQETQYF
>TRBJ2-5|TRBV6-5
CASSLQGAIETQYF
>TRBJ2-2|TRBV30
CAGGQGKGELFF
>TRBJ2-5|TRBV9
CASSVSGGNQETQYF
>TRBJ1-6|TRBV2
CAKQGGVGNSPLHF
>TRBJ2-7|TRBV9
CASSPRQGSYEQYF
>TRBJ2-3|TRBV19
CASSISTPGDTQYF
>TRBJ2-2|TRBV28
CASSSFFGQGKTGELFF
>TRBJ1-6|TRBV6-6
CASRGGPKNSPLHF
>TRBJ2-7|TRBV5-1
CASSLESGTGKQYF
>TRBJ1-1|TRBV7-3
CASSVTGYTEAFF
>TRBJ2-7|TRBV7-2
CASSYGLAGVSFNEQYF
>TRBJ2-7|TRBV6-1
CASSEYGTGVYEQYF
>TRBJ2-1|TRBV21-1
CASSKEGGNNEQFF
>TRBJ1-2|TRBV30
CAWRGQANYGYTF
>TRBJ2-7|TRBV7-8
CASSDWTAGGRINEQYF